This T cell receptor beta chain appears in the sequencing data of a study of siplizumab effects on memory and regulatory T cells. General observations from the study: Greater diversity than memory cells seemed evident in naive T cells, which also appeared to be major alloresponse contributors. Mappable alloreactive CD4+ clones were on average around 66% Treg-derived with siplizumab, approximately 30% in controls.

Turning to this clone: Its antigen is as yet unknown.

In each sample, 85,000 to 100,000 TCR templates were assayed. The assay was immunoSEQ multiplex PCR, and TCRdb's table has in-frame clones only and misses some. This sample carries some 100,000 clones, roughly 96% of them seen once, and the ten largest clones take approximately 0.031%. Sequenced sample: naive CD4+ T cells sorted from blood. The receptor was derived from a human donor in good health.

CDR3 loop: CASSQDLSGSGGANAEETQYF. The CDR3 DNA is TGCGCCAGCAGCCAAGATCTTAGTGGTAGCGGGGGGGCCAATGCGGAAGAGACCCAGTACTTC. The V gene is TRBV4-3, the J gene TRBJ2-5; 11 bases align to TRBD2. The CDR3 runs 21 residues. Unmatched junction bases numbered 18, after V lost 0 bases and J lost 3 bases. Germline V gene data show CDR1 as LGHNA and CDR2 as YSLEER.